The 7 T cell receptor beta chains in this list originate from one sample, sequenced in a study of T-cell memory formation after mild COVID-19. TCRdb called the 5' RACE reads again in MiXCR, with one record for every CDR3 protein. The sample holds just over 400,000 distinct CDR3 sequences, less than 25% seen once. The sequenced material came from PBMCs or a T cell subset sorted from them (not recorded which). The receptors come from an adult woman who had mild COVID-19 (a few samples of this study predate the infection). Cell type and time point are not known.

The rearrangement joins TRBV19 to TRBJ2-1, with D perhaps TRBD1 (5 bases). The CDR3 is 14 residues long. The V end was cut by 7 bases, the J end by 2 bases, with 12 bases between. Germline loops: CDR1 LNHDA, CDR2 SQIVND (reference sequence). CDR3 residues: CASTPDSTYNEQFF. The CDR3 coding sequence is TGTGCCAGTACCCCTGACAGTACCTACAATGAGCAGTTCTTC. The full variable domain, completed using reference TRBV19 and TRBJ2-1, is DGGITQSPKYLFRKEGQNVTLSCEQNLNHDAMYWYRQDPGQGLRLIYYSQIVNDFQKGDIAEGYSVSREKKESFPLTVTSAQKNPTAFYLCASTPDSTYNEQFFGPGTRLTVL.

This clonotype was detected a few times. The V and J genes are TRBV7-9 and TRBJ2-2; 8 nucleotides align to TRBD2. Trimming at V came to 4 bases and at J to 0 bases, leaving 1 base not matched to a gene. Germline CDR1 reads SEHNR; CDR2 reads FQNEAQ (reference sequence). This CDR3 is built from 15 residues. CDR3 protein: CASSWTSTNTGELFF. CDR3 DNA sequence: TGTGCCAGCAGCTGGACTAGCACGAACACCGGGGAGCTGTTTTTT.

This clonotype was recorded a few times. The chain couples TRBV19 to TRBJ2-7; 7 bases are a match to TRBD2. Unmatched junction bases numbered 2, after V lost 3 bases and J lost 0 bases. CDR3 size: 14 residues. Germline-derived CDR1 and CDR2 are LNHDA and SQIVND (reference sequence). CDR3: CASSIGGSSYEQYF. CDR3 DNA: TGTGCCAGTAGTATTGGCGGGAGCTCCTACGAGCAGTACTTC.

V usage is TRBV7-2 and J usage is TRBJ2-7; D gene ambiguous. The CDR3 length is 13 residues. Germline CDR1 is SGHTA and CDR2 is FQGNSA. V lost 1 base and J lost 4, with 8 bases in between. CDR3 sequence reads: CASSLVWEYEQYF. In DNA form, the CDR3 reads TGTGCCAGCAGCTTAGTTTGGGAATACGAGCAGTACTTC.

This sequence joins TRBV5-1 and TRBJ2-1, with a tentative D call TRBD1 (6 bases). Germline V gene data show CDR1 as SGHRS and CDR2 as YFSETQ. V gave up 1 base and J gave up 6 bases, with 14 bases separating them. The CDR3 length is 15 residues. CDR3 residues: CASSLRETGPNEQFF. The CDR3, as DNA: TGCGCCAGCAGCTTGAGGGAGACAGGCCCCAATGAGCAGTTCTTC.

This clonotype was seen only a few times. The chain uses TRBV3-1 and TRBJ2-7, with a weak D call TRBD1 (5 bases). The CDR3 has 14 amino acids. From germline, CDR1 is LGHDT and CDR2 YNNKEL (reference sequence). The V end lost 2 bases, the J end lost 6 bases, and 14 bases lay between the germline ends. CDR3 sequence reads: CASSQLEKGVEQYF. CDR3 nucleotide sequence: TGTGCCAGCAGCCAATTGGAAAAAGGGGTCGAGCAGTACTTC.

This clonotype was observed a few times. J is TRBJ2-1 and V is TRBV5-1; 8 positions agree with TRBD1. Germline values: CDR1 SGHRS, CDR2 YFSETQ. This CDR3 contains 15 residues. Trimming cost V 4 bases and J 1 base; bases outside gene matches: 4. As DNA, the CDR3 is TGCGCCAGCAGCGCCGGGACAGGATCCTACAATGAGCAGTTCTTC. It codes for CASSAGTGSYNEQFF.